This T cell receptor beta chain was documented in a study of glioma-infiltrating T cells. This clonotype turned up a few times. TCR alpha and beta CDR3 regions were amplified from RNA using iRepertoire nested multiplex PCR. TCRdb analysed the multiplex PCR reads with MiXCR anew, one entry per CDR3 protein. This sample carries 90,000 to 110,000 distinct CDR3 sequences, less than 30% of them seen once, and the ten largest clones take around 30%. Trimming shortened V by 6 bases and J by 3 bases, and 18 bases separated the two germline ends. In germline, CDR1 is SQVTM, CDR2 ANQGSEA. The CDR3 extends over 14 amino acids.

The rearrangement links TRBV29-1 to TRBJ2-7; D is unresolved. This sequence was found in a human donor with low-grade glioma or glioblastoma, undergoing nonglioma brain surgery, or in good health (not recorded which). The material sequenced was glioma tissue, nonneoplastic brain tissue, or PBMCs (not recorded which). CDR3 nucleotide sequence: TGCAGCGTCTTTCGTTTCGACGGAAACTACGAGCAGTACTTC. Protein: CSVFRFDGNYEQYF.